The 32 T cell receptor beta chains listed next were all sequenced from one sample in a study of T cell responses to AZD1222 COVID-19 vaccine. This table comes from immunoSEQ multiplex PCR, and its TCRdb copy is limited to in-frame clones, with some not included. This sample carries around 120,000 clones, 88% of them seen once, and the ten largest clones take over 3%. The sequencing here drew on peripheral blood, taken on day 0 of AZD1222 vaccination. The receptor source for this set is an adult in good health.

This chain uses TRBV9 with TRBJ1-1; possible D gene TRBD1, 6 bases. The V and J ends lost 0 bases and 11 bases respectively, with 17 bases between them. CDR3 length: 14 amino acids. Germline values: CDR1 SGDLS, CDR2 YYNGEE. CDR3 loop: CASSVDSPGDVAFF. For the CDR3, the DNA is TGTGCCAGCAGCGTAGATTCCCCAGGGGACGTTGCTTTCTTT.

This clone has a single count. The chain uses TRBV9 and TRBJ2-3, with 7 bases aligning to TRBD1. The CDR3 sequence is 16 residues long. The V gene's germline CDR1 is SGDLS and CDR2 YYNGEE. Losses at the gene ends were 0 bases for V and 5 bases for J; bases not matched to a gene: 9. CDR3 amino acids: CASSVANRGSQDTQYF. Here the CDR3 DNA reads TGTGCCAGCAGCGTAGCTAACAGGGGTAGCCAAGATACGCAGTATTTT.

The chain is built from TRBV6-5 and TRBJ2-3, with TRBD1 identical over 7 bases. The CDR3 totals 14 residues. V shed 6 bases, J shed 3 bases, and the junction held 6 bases outside the gene matches. Germline V CDR1 and CDR2: MNHEY, SVGAGI. The DNA for the CDR3 is TGTGCCAGCAGGACACAGGGGTCGACAGATACGCAGTATTTT. Translated: CASRTQGSTDTQYF.

The V and J genes are TRBV11-3 and TRBJ1-1, with 7 bases that match TRBD1. The CDR3 length is 15 residues. V was clipped by 4 bases and J by 1 base; unmatched bases: 6. Germline V CDR1 and CDR2: SGHNT, YENEEA. The CDR3 loop is CASSSAQGRNTEAFF. The CDR3 region has the DNA TGTGCCAGCAGCTCAGCACAGGGGAGGAACACTGAAGCTTTCTTT.

This clone was found many times. The V call is TRBV28, the J call TRBJ2-5; 9 bases agree with TRBD1. The length of the CDR3 is 15 residues. Germline-derived CDR1 and CDR2 are MDHEN and SYDVKM. The ends lost 7 bases at V and 5 bases at J; junction bases unmatched: 11. The CDR3 reads CASIPNRGRGETQYF. Here the CDR3 DNA reads TGTGCCAGCATCCCGAACAGGGGGCGCGGGGAGACCCAGTACTTC.

This clone was detected once. The chain has TRBV3-1 (or the pseudogene TRBV3-2) and TRBJ1-1; D is unresolved. V was clipped by 5 bases and J by 1 base, with 5 bases between them. The germline CDR1 and CDR2 sequences are LGHDT and YNNKEL (reference sequence). CDR3 size: 12 residues. Written as DNA, the CDR3 is TGTGCCAGCAGCTATGGGAACACTGAAGCTTTCTTT. This translates into CASSYGNTEAFF.

V and J are TRBV4-1 and TRBJ2-3; D might be TRBD1 (5 bases). Germline CDR1 MGHRA, CDR2 YSYEKL. Trimming shortened V by 3 bases and J by 1 base, and 11 bases separated the two germline ends. This CDR3 region has 15 residues. The CDR3 coding sequence is TGCGCCAGCAGCCAGGTAGGGGTCCGCACAGATACGCAGTATTTT. Its protein is CASSQVGVRTDTQYF.

The chain employs TRBV7-3 and TRBJ1-6, with D unclear. The CDR3 extends over 12 amino acids. V was cut by 4 bases and J by 9 bases, with 7 bases left in between. The germline V gene encodes CDR1 SGHTA and CDR2 FQGTGA. This CDR3 reads CASSYRGSPLHF. CDR3 DNA: TGTGCCAGCAGCTACCGAGGTTCACCCCTCCACTTT.

This rearrangement joins TRBV12-3 or TRBV12-4 to TRBJ1-6, with a tentative D call TRBD1 (5 bases). This CDR3 comprises 12 residues. V lost 5 bases, J lost 7 bases, and 6 bases lay in between. CDR3 bases: TGTGCCAGCAGTCGACAGAATTCACCCCTCCACTTT. Translation: CASSRQNSPLHF.

The chain is built from TRBV29-1 and TRBJ2-7, with 9 bases that match TRBD1. Germline V gene lookup returns CDR1 SQVTM and CDR2 ANQGSEA. The CDR3 length is 13 residues. Unmatched junction bases numbered 10, after V lost 7 bases and J lost 6 bases. The chain's CDR3 is CSGVRDRDGEQYF. CDR3 DNA: TGCAGCGGCGTTCGGGACAGGGATGGCGAGCAGTACTTC.

This chain joins TRBV19 and TRBJ2-3; D not resolved. With 3 bases removed from V and 5 bases from J, the gap between germline ends came to 3 bases. The CDR3 spans 11 residues. Germline lookup yields CDR1 LNHDA and CDR2 SQIVND (reference sequence). The CDR3 DNA follows: TGTGCCAGTAGTATGGAAGATACGCAGTATTTT. Translated: CASSMEDTQYF.

This clone has a handful of counts. This sequence joins TRBV29-1 and TRBJ2-1; no clear D gene. The CDR3 has 10 amino acids. With 7 bases removed from V and 5 bases from J, the gap between germline ends came to 6 bases. The V gene's germline CDR1 is SQVTM and CDR2 ANQGSEA. The CDR3 sequence is CSAWDNEQFF. CDR3 DNA sequence: TGCAGCGCGTGGGACAATGAGCAGTTCTTC.

This sequence joins TRBV19 and TRBJ1-6; TRBD1 might be the D (5 bases). The CDR3 totals 15 residues. Germline lookup yields CDR1 LNHDA and CDR2 SQIVND (reference sequence). V was shortened by 1 base and J by 8 bases, with 12 bases between the two germline ends. The DNA for the CDR3 is TGTGCCAGTAGTATAGTGGGGGTTCCGGATTCACCCCTCCACTTT. Protein sequence: CASSIVGVPDSPLHF. Full variable domain (remainder filled in from reference TRBV19 and TRBJ1-6): DGGITQSPKYLFRKEGQNVTLSCEQNLNHDAMYWYRQDPGQGLRLIYYSQIVNDFQKGDIAEGYSVSREKKESFPLTVTSAQKNPTAFYLCASSIVGVPDSPLHFGNGTRLTVT.

J is TRBJ2-3 and V is TRBV11-1, with D unclear. Germline CDR1 and CDR2: SGHAT and FQDESV (reference sequence). The CDR3 consists of 15 residues. Trimming cost V 2 bases and J 4 bases, with 13 bases left between them. The CDR3, as DNA: TGTGCCAGCAGCTTATGGGCCGAGGTGGCAGATACGCAGTATTTT. This translates into CASSLWAEVADTQYF.

V and J are TRBV27 and TRBJ2-1; D is unclear. This CDR3 is built from 13 residues. V was clipped by 3 bases and J by 4 bases, with 7 bases between them. The germline gives CDR1 MNHEY, CDR2 SMNVEV (reference sequence). CDR3 protein: CASSFGWYNEQFF. Written as DNA, the CDR3 is TGTGCCAGCAGTTTTGGATGGTACAATGAGCAGTTCTTC.

The CDR3 spells CASSTSGLADYNEQFF. CDR3 DNA sequence: TGTGCCAGTAGTACCTCGGGACTAGCGGACTACAATGAGCAGTTCTTC. The J gene is TRBJ2-1, the V gene TRBV19, with 11 bases identical to TRBD2. The germline CDR1 and CDR2 sequences are LNHDA and SQIVND (reference sequence). CDR3 length equals 16 residues. Trimming removed 4 bases from V and 3 bases from J; junction bases left unmatched: 5.

This clone was seen a few times. CDR3 bases: TGTGCCAGCAGGGTCGGGGGCGACGAGCAGTACTTC. The encoded protein is CASRVGGDEQYF. The chain uses TRBV27 and TRBJ2-7; D might be TRBD1 or TRBD2, each matching 6 bases. The CDR3 runs to 12 residues. The V end was cut by 6 bases, the J end by 5 bases, with 11 bases between. The germline gives CDR1 MNHEY, CDR2 SMNVEV (reference sequence).

The chain couples TRBV29-1 to TRBJ2-7; D is ambiguous. Trimming removed 3 bases from V and 2 bases from J, with 11 bases in between. CDR1 is SQVTM, CDR2 ANQGSEA, per germline. CDR3 size: 13 residues. The CDR3 DNA reads TGCAGCGTTGATCTGGGCGGAACCTACGAGCAGTACTTC. Its translation: CSVDLGGTYEQYF.

V usage is TRBV4-2 and J usage is TRBJ2-3; D gene uncertain. The CDR3 length is 11 residues. Germline CDR1 and CDR2: LGHNA and YNFKEQ. The germline V and J ends were trimmed by 5 bases and 7 bases, with 7 bases remaining between them. CDR3 in amino acids: CASSAQNTQYF. CDR3 sequence (DNA): TGTGCCAGCAGCGCGCAGAATACGCAGTATTTT.

The chain is built from TRBV12-5 and TRBJ2-7, with a weak D call TRBD1 (5 bases). The germline V gene encodes CDR1 LGHNT and CDR2 FRNRAP. The CDR3 is made up of 15 amino acids. V gave up 1 base and J gave up 2 bases, with 12 bases separating them. The CDR3 region is CASGLGDSQTYEQYF. Written as DNA, the CDR3 is TGTGCTAGTGGTTTGGGAGACAGTCAGACCTACGAGCAGTACTTC. Drawing the rest from reference TRBV12-5 and TRBJ2-7, the complete variable domain is DARVTQTPRHKVTEMGQEVTMRCQPILGHNTVFWYRQTMMQGLELLAYFRNRAPLDDSGMPKDRFSAEMPDATLATLKIQPSEPRDSAVYFCASGLGDSQTYEQYFGPGTRLTVT.

The chain recombines TRBV21-1 with TRBJ1-6. TRBV21-1 constitutes a pseudogene. The CDR3 sequence is 16 residues long. CDR3 nucleotide sequence: TGTGCCAGCAGCAAAGTAAGGTACAGGAGGGGATCACCCCTCCACTTT. Translation: CASSKVRYRRGSPLHF.

The count of this clone is one. This sequence joins TRBV28 and TRBJ1-4; 7 nucleotides align to TRBD1. Germline V CDR1 and CDR2: MDHEN, SYDVKM. Trimming took 5 bases from V and 0 from J; bases not matched to a gene: 12. This CDR3 has 18 amino acids. This CDR3 reads CASSQGDTSSATNEKLFF. The CDR3, as DNA: TGTGCCAGCAGTCAGGGGGATACCTCCTCGGCAACTAATGAAAAACTGTTTTTT.

J is TRBJ1-5 and V is TRBV2; 7 nucleotides agree with TRBD1. V was pared by 6 bases and J by 5 bases, with 4 bases of the junction left unmatched. The CDR3 length is 13 residues. Germline V CDR1 and CDR2: SNHLY, FYNNEI. In DNA, the CDR3 is TGTGCCAGCAGAAGACAGGGATATCAGCCCCAGCATTTT. Protein product: CASRRQGYQPQHF.

In this sample, this clone turned up once. The chain combines TRBV27 with TRBJ2-1; the D gene is possibly TRBD2 (6 bases). Germline CDR1 reads MNHEY; CDR2 reads SMNVEV (reference sequence). V lost 7 bases to trimming and J lost 7 bases, with 17 bases between them. The CDR3 has 14 residues. The CDR3 reads CASTAGTGGNEQFF. The CDR3 DNA is TGTGCCAGCACGGCCGGGACCGGAGGGAATGAGCAGTTCTTC.

The V call is TRBV10-2, the J call TRBJ2-7, with D possibly TRBD1 on 5 matching bases. V shed 4 bases and J shed 6 bases, with 10 bases lying between them. CDR1 is WSHSY and CDR2 is SAAADI in the germline V gene. This CDR3 comprises 12 residues. The chain's CDR3 is CASSATGAEQYF. The CDR3 DNA follows: TGCGCCAGCAGTGCTACAGGAGCCGAGCAGTACTTC.

The chain carries TRBV2 and TRBJ1-2; perhaps TRBD1 as D (6 bases). The V gene lost 5 bases and the J gene lost 6 bases, with 10 bases spanning the gap. The CDR3 sequence is 12 residues long. Per the germline V gene, CDR1 is SNHLY and CDR2 is FYNNEI. The CDR3: CASSTGYDGYTF. CDR3 in DNA: TGTGCCAGCAGTACAGGGTACGATGGCTACACCTTC. The entire variable domain, with the rest obtained from reference TRBV2 and TRBJ1-2, is as follows: EPEVTQTPSHQVTQMGQEVILRCVPISNHLYFYWYRQILGQKVEFLVSFYNNEISEKSEIFDDQFSVERPDGSNFTLKIRSTKLEDSAMYFCASSTGYDGYTFGSGTRLTVV.

V and J are TRBV11-3 and TRBJ2-2; D remains unclear. Germline V gives CDR1 SGHNT, CDR2 YENEEA. This CDR3 spans 14 amino acids. V was clipped by 5 bases and J by 1 base, with 8 bases between them. The DNA of the CDR3 is TGTGCCAGCAGCCAAGCCATGAACACCGGGGAGCTGTTTTTT. Encoded protein: CASSQAMNTGELFF.

V is TRBV5-1 and J is TRBJ1-2, with 7 bases matching TRBD1. V lost 9 bases to trimming and J lost 5 bases; unmatched junction nucleotides: 16. This CDR3 has 15 amino acids. Germline CDR1 reads SGHRS; CDR2 reads YFSETQ. The CDR3 sequence is CATQSGAGGLYGYTF. For the CDR3, the DNA is TGCGCCACCCAATCTGGGGCAGGGGGTCTGTATGGCTACACCTTC.

The rearrangement links TRBV29-1 to TRBJ2-7; D may be TRBD1 (6 bases). Trimming took 1 base from V and 7 from J, leaving 11 bases between them. This CDR3 has 12 residues. Germline loops: CDR1 SQVTM, CDR2 ANQGSEA. The CDR3 DNA sequence: TGCAGCGTTGAAGGAGGGGGACGGGAGCAGTACTTC. This codes for CSVEGGGREQYF.

The rearrangement links TRBV6-2 or TRBV6-3 to TRBJ2-1; 13 bases agree with TRBD2. The V gene's germline CDR1 is MNHEY and CDR2 SVGEGT. Trimming took 6 bases from V and 6 from J; bases not matched to a gene: 5. This CDR3 contains 15 residues. The CDR3 region is CASSPGLAGSNEQFF. CDR3 coding DNA: TGTGCCAGCAGCCCGGGACTAGCGGGGAGCAATGAGCAGTTCTTC.

The chain uses TRBV11-2 and TRBJ2-2; 10 bases are a match to TRBD1. Germline assignment: CDR1 SGHAT and CDR2 FQNNGV. The CDR3 loop spans 15 amino acids. Unmatched junction bases numbered 2, after V lost 5 bases and J lost 2 bases. This chain's CDR3 is CASSRQGANTGELFF. CDR3 in DNA: TGTGCCAGCAGCCGACAGGGGGCAAACACCGGGGAGCTGTTTTTT.

The genes are TRBV3-1 (or the pseudogene TRBV3-2) and TRBJ2-1, with TRBD1 matching over 8 bases. V lost 7 bases, J lost 6 bases, and 8 bases stayed unmatched. Germline V CDR1 and CDR2: LGHDT, YNNKEL (reference sequence). This CDR3 has 14 residues. The CDR3 is CASTHGTGLNEQFF. The CDR3 coding sequence is TGTGCCAGCACCCACGGGACAGGCCTCAATGAGCAGTTCTTC.